This TCR beta chain is drawn from a study of blood T cell repertoires in COVID-19. Study-level information: The cDNA or gDNA used as material had been derived from T cells, B-cell-depleted T cells, or PBMCs.

Some clones are missing from TCRdb's copy, which holds only in-frame ones; the method was immunoSEQ multiplex PCR. Here the sample spans tens of thousands of clones, roughly 82% being singletons. This CDR3 has 14 amino acids. Between the trimmed V and J ends, which lost 5 bases and 0 bases, there was a span of 8 bases. Germline-derived CDR1 and CDR2 are PRHDT and FYEKMQ (reference sequence). Sequenced input: peripheral blood. The sequence derives from a human donor in a cohort sampled during active COVID-19. The V call is TRBV13, the J call TRBJ2-1, with D perhaps matching TRBD2 (6 bases). The CDR3 loop is CASSRGASYNEQFF. CDR3 sequence (DNA): TGTGCCAGCAGCCGCGGGGCCTCCTACAATGAGCAGTTCTTC.